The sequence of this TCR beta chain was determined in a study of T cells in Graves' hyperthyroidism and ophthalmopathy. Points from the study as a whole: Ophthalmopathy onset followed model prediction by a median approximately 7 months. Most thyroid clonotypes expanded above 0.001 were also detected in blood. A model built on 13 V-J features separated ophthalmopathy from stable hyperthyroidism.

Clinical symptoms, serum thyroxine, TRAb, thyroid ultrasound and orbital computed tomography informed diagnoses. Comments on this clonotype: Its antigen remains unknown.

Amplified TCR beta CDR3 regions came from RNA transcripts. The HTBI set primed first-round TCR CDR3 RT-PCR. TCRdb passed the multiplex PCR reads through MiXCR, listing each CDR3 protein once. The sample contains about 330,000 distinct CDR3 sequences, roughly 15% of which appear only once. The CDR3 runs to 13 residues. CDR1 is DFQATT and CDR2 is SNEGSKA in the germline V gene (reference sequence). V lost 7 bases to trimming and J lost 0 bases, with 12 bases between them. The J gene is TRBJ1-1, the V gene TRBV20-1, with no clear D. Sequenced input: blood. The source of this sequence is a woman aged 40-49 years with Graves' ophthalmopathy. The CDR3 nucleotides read TGCAGTGGTCGCGCGAACATGAACACTGAAGCTTTCTTT. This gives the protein CSGRANMNTEAFF.